This passage covers 31 T cell receptor beta chains from one sample sequenced in a study of blood T cell repertoires in COVID-19. Sequencing used immunoSEQ multiplex PCR; TCRdb keeps in-frame clones, though not all of them. The data show about 65,000 clones, 75% to 85% seen once. Sequenced material: peripheral blood. The receptors shown here come from an elderly man with acute or convalescent COVID-19.

J is TRBJ1-2 and V is TRBV5-8, with D uncertain. The length of the CDR3 is 13 residues. Germline CDR1 SGHTS, CDR2 YDEGEE. Trimming removed 4 bases at V and 3 bases at J, with 10 bases between. The CDR3 DNA sequence: TGTGCCAGCAGCAAATATCAGGACTATGGCTACACCTTC. The encoded protein is CASSKYQDYGYTF.

The V call is TRBV19, the J call TRBJ1-1; D unresolved. Trimming cost V 3 bases and J 0 bases, with 11 bases left between them. Germline V gene sequence: CDR1 LNHDA, CDR2 SQIVND (reference sequence). The CDR3 runs to 15 residues. The CDR3 is CASSILSGLNTEAFF. The DNA for the CDR3 is TGTGCCAGTAGTATTCTTTCTGGGCTGAACACTGAAGCTTTCTTT.

This rearrangement joins TRBV27 to TRBJ1-4; a possible D gene is TRBD1 (6 bases). Germline V gives CDR1 MNHEY, CDR2 SMNVEV (reference sequence). With 4 bases removed from V and 8 bases from J, the gap between germline ends came to 11 bases. CDR3 size: 13 residues. The CDR3 nucleotides are TGTGCCAGCAGTTCGGGAACAGGGGAAAAACTGTTTTTT. It encodes CASSSGTGEKLFF.

The V and J genes are TRBV19 and TRBJ1-1, with D possibly being TRBD1 (6 bases). Trimming removed 4 bases at V and 1 base at J, with 16 bases between. In germline, CDR1 is LNHDA, CDR2 SQIVND (reference sequence). The CDR3 is made up of 16 amino acids. CDR3: CASSTPRQASNTEAFF. Here the CDR3 DNA reads TGTGCCAGTAGTACGCCCCGACAGGCCTCGAACACTGAAGCTTTCTTT.

This rearrangement joins TRBV2 to TRBJ1-2; 9 bases are shared with TRBD1. Trimming cost V 4 bases and J 8 bases; bases outside gene matches: 8. This CDR3 region has 14 residues. Germline V gives CDR1 SNHLY, CDR2 FYNNEI. The DNA of the CDR3 is TGTGCCAGCAGTGTCTCACAGGGGGCCGGGGGCTACACCTTC. This sequence encodes CASSVSQGAGGYTF.

This clone was seen only a few times. This CDR3 is also generated by other DNA sequences in the sample. The gene calls are TRBV19 and TRBJ2-2, with 7 bases aligning to TRBD1. CDR3 length equals 16 residues. Trimming cost V 3 bases and J 2 bases; bases outside gene matches: 6. Looked up from germline, CDR1 is LNHDA and CDR2 is SQIVND (reference sequence). The CDR3 region has the DNA TGTGCCAGTAGTATCCTCGGGACAGCTAACACCGGGGAGCTGTTTTTT. Translating gives CASSILGTANTGELFF.

This chain links TRBV11-2 with TRBJ2-1; perhaps TRBD2 as D (5 bases). V was clipped by 1 base and J by 12 bases, with 13 bases between them. This CDR3 contains 13 residues. Per the germline V gene, CDR1 is SGHAT and CDR2 is FQNNGV. CDR3 protein: CASSLGIYGLQFF. CDR3 DNA: TGTGCCAGCAGCTTAGGAATTTACGGACTGCAGTTCTTC.

The rearrangement links TRBV9 to TRBJ2-3; 7 nucleotides match TRBD2. Germline CDR1 and CDR2: SGDLS and YYNGEE. V lost 4 bases, J lost 5 bases, and 7 bases stayed unmatched. The CDR3 spans 14 residues. Here the CDR3 DNA reads TGTGCCAGCAGCCCCCGGACTAGTAAAGATACGCAGTATTTT. It yields the protein CASSPRTSKDTQYF.

This chain connects TRBV28 to TRBJ1-4; 8 bases are a match to TRBD1. V lost 10 bases to trimming and J lost 7 bases; unmatched junction nucleotides: 11. The CDR3 consists of 14 residues. Germline CDR1 MDHEN, CDR2 SYDVKM. This chain's CDR3 is CATLPGQGGEKLFF. Here the CDR3 DNA reads TGTGCCACCCTCCCCGGACAGGGTGGTGAAAAACTGTTTTTT.

The sample holds a few counts of this clone. The chain recombines TRBV2 with TRBJ1-3; no clear D. The CDR3 sequence is 13 residues long. CDR1 is SNHLY, CDR2 FYNNEI, per germline. Trimming removed 2 bases at V and 4 bases at J, with 6 bases between. For the CDR3, the DNA is TGTGCCAGCAGTGAAAGCTCCGGAAACACCATATATTTT. It encodes CASSESSGNTIYF.

The rearrangement uses TRBV3-1 (or the pseudogene TRBV3-2) and TRBJ2-3; TRBD2 matches 7 bases. CDR3 length equals 16 residues. Germline V gene sequence: CDR1 LGHDT, CDR2 YNNKEL (reference sequence). Trimming removed 0 bases from V and 4 bases from J; junction bases left unmatched: 7. CDR3 sequence (DNA): TGTGCCAGCAGCCAAGAAGGGGCTAGCGGACCAGATACGCAGTATTTT. It codes for CASSQEGASGPDTQYF.

The chain joins TRBV27 to TRBJ2-7; the match to TRBD1 covers 8 bases. Germline assignment: CDR1 MNHEY and CDR2 SMNVEV (reference sequence). Germline trimming cut 4 bases from V and 3 bases from J; bases unmatched to any gene: 17. The length of the CDR3 is 18 residues. The CDR3 spells CASSSRGQGARTNYEQYF. The DNA for the CDR3 is TGTGCCAGCAGTTCTAGAGGGCAGGGGGCGCGTACAAACTACGAGCAGTACTTC.

The chain links TRBV19 to TRBJ2-7; 13 positions match TRBD2. Trimming removed 4 bases from V and 5 bases from J; junction bases left unmatched: 8. The CDR3 consists of 16 residues. Germline V gene data show CDR1 as LNHDA and CDR2 as SQIVND (reference sequence). CDR3 region: CASSRTSGGPMNEQYF. CDR3 DNA sequence: TGTGCCAGTAGTAGGACTAGCGGGGGCCCGATGAACGAGCAGTACTTC. Together with reference TRBV19 and TRBJ2-7, the CDR3 gives the full variable domain: DGGITQSPKYLFRKEGQNVTLSCEQNLNHDAMYWYRQDPGQGLRLIYYSQIVNDFQKGDIAEGYSVSREKKESFPLTVTSAQKNPTAFYLCASSRTSGGPMNEQYFGPGTRLTVT.

This chain joins TRBV12-3 or TRBV12-4 and TRBJ1-1; D ambiguous. The ends were cut back, 5 bases at V and 2 bases at J, with 9 bases in the middle. The CDR3 contains 13 residues. The DNA for the CDR3 is TGTGCCAGCAGTGCGAGGGCTAACACTGAAGCTTTCTTT. Protein product: CASSARANTEAFF.

The J gene is TRBJ1-1, the V gene TRBV19; 8 bases agree with TRBD1. CDR3 size: 15 residues. Germline CDR1 is LNHDA and CDR2 is SQIVND (reference sequence). Trimming at V came to 3 bases and at J to 5 bases, leaving 8 bases not matched to a gene. Written as DNA, the CDR3 is TGTGCCAGTAGTATGTGGCAGGGGGCGGGTACTGAAGCTTTCTTT. Protein product: CASSMWQGAGTEAFF. Drawing the rest from reference TRBV19 and TRBJ1-1, the complete variable domain is DGGITQSPKYLFRKEGQNVTLSCEQNLNHDAMYWYRQDPGQGLRLIYYSQIVNDFQKGDIAEGYSVSREKKESFPLTVTSAQKNPTAFYLCASSMWQGAGTEAFFGQGTRLTVV.

The chain recombines TRBV19 with TRBJ2-7, with 9 nucleotides matching TRBD1. Trimming at V came to 9 bases and at J to 1 base, leaving 4 bases not matched to a gene. The CDR3 has 13 residues. Germline V CDR1 and CDR2: LNHDA, SQIVND (reference sequence). The DNA for the CDR3 is TGTGCCAGCACCGGGACAGGGTCCTACGAGCAGTACTTC. Residues: CASTGTGSYEQYF.

This chain connects TRBV5-4 to TRBJ2-7; TRBD1 agrees at 8 bases. Trimming cost V 9 bases and J 3 bases; bases outside gene matches: 11. Germline loops: CDR1 SGHNT, CDR2 YYREEE (reference sequence). CDR3 size: 14 residues. Here the CDR3 reads CATRPAGGIYEQYF. The DNA of the CDR3 is TGTGCCACTCGCCCCGCAGGGGGCATCTACGAGCAGTACTTC.

The chain recombines TRBV24-1 with TRBJ2-4; tentative D call: TRBD1 (6 bases). The CDR3 is 16 amino acids. V lost 5 bases, J lost 4 bases, and 17 bases lay in between. CDR1 is KGHDR, CDR2 SFDVKD, per germline. This chain's CDR3 is CATSGVGGYIKNIQYF. CDR3 nucleotides: TGTGCCACCAGTGGGGTAGGGGGTTATATTAAAAACATTCAGTACTTC.

The chain combines TRBV6-6 with TRBJ1-5; maybe TRBD1 (6 bases). Per germline, CDR1 MNHNY and CDR2 SVGAGI (reference sequence). Trimming left V 5 bases short and J 4 bases short, with 12 bases between. The CDR3 is made up of 14 amino acids. The CDR3 here is CASSDTGTNQPQHF. Here the CDR3 DNA reads TGTGCCAGCAGTGACACAGGGACGAATCAGCCCCAGCATTTT.

This rearrangement joins TRBV30 to TRBJ2-6, with D maybe TRBD1 (5 bases). Germline V gene sequence: CDR1 GTSNPN, CDR2 SVGIG (reference sequence). V was trimmed by 1 base and J by 3 bases, leaving 7 bases between them. The CDR3 extends over 14 amino acids. Here the CDR3 DNA reads TGTGCCTGGAGTGAGGGGTATGGGGCCAACGTCCTGACTTTC. Its protein product is CAWSEGYGANVLTF.

The rearrangement joins TRBV30 to TRBJ1-5; 8 bases are shared with TRBD1. CDR1 is GTSNPN and CDR2 is SVGIG in the germline V gene (reference sequence). Germline trimming cut 5 bases from V and 9 bases from J; bases unmatched to any gene: 6. The CDR3 is 12 amino acids. CDR3 in DNA: TGTGCCTGGGGACAGGGTCTTGGGCCCCAGCATTTT. It translates to CAWGQGLGPQHF.

V usage is TRBV27 and J usage is TRBJ1-1; tentative D call: TRBD1 (6 bases). V was shortened by 2 bases and J by 5 bases, with 12 bases between the two germline ends. This CDR3 is built from 14 residues. CDR1 and CDR2 (germline): MNHEY, SMNVEV (reference sequence). DNA of the CDR3: TGTGCCAGCAGTTTAAGGCAGGGGCTGACTGAAGCTTTCTTT. Protein sequence: CASSLRQGLTEAFF.

This clone has only a few counts. The J gene is TRBJ1-2, the V gene TRBV3-1 (or the pseudogene TRBV3-2); TRBD1 might be the D (5 bases). The germline V and J ends were trimmed by 0 bases and 7 bases, with 15 bases remaining between them. The CDR3 has 15 amino acids. Germline CDR1 and CDR2: LGHDT and YNNKEL (reference sequence). The DNA of the CDR3 is TGTGCCAGCAGCCAAGACAGGGTGGTGTGGAGTGGCTACACCTTC. Its translation: CASSQDRVVWSGYTF.

This rearrangement joins TRBV19 to TRBJ1-2; 7 positions agree with TRBD1. The trim removed 6 bases at V and 3 bases at J, leaving 7 bases unmatched. CDR1 LNHDA and CDR2 SQIVND come from the germline V gene (reference sequence). The CDR3 consists of 14 residues. The CDR3 coding sequence is TGTGCCAGTAGGGAGCAGGGGGACCACTATGGCTACACCTTC. Protein: CASREQGDHYGYTF.

The V gene is TRBV12-5, the J gene TRBJ1-4, with TRBD1 identical over 7 bases. The length of the CDR3 is 14 residues. CDR1 is LGHNT, CDR2 FRNRAP, per germline. V was pared by 5 bases and J by 3 bases, with 3 bases of the junction left unmatched. The CDR3 spells CASGQGGSNEKLFF. As DNA, the CDR3 is TGTGCTAGTGGTCAAGGGGGCTCTAATGAAAAACTGTTTTTT.

The genes are TRBV19 and TRBJ2-7; 11 bases fit TRBD1. The ends lost 4 bases at V and 3 bases at J; junction bases unmatched: 5. Germline V lookup: CDR1 LNHDA, CDR2 SQIVND (reference sequence). There are 15 residues in the CDR3. The CDR3 reads CASSSRTGGLYEQYF. CDR3 coding DNA: TGTGCCAGTAGTAGCCGGACAGGGGGCCTCTACGAGCAGTACTTC.

The chain links TRBV18 to TRBJ2-6; the D gene is possibly TRBD1 (5 bases). CDR1 and CDR2 (germline): KGHSH, LQKENI. The CDR3 has 16 amino acids. Trimming removed 3 bases from V and 4 bases from J, with 13 bases in between. CDR3 sequence reads: CASSPIPGSGANVLTF. Here the CDR3 DNA reads TGTGCCAGCTCACCTATCCCAGGGTCCGGGGCCAACGTCCTGACTTTC.

This chain joins TRBV29-1 and TRBJ1-2, with 10 nucleotides matching TRBD1. The ends lost 7 bases at V and 6 bases at J; junction bases unmatched: 5. This CDR3 has 12 residues. Germline loops: CDR1 SQVTM, CDR2 ANQGSEA. The CDR3: CSAWDRGNGYTF. The CDR3 bases are TGCAGCGCTTGGGACAGGGGAAATGGCTACACCTTC.

V is TRBV6-5 and J is TRBJ2-7; 8 bases line up with TRBD1. The CDR3 runs to 12 residues. CDR1 is MNHEY and CDR2 is SVGAGI in the germline V gene. V shed 8 bases and J 6 bases; nucleotides not matched to a gene: 6. DNA for the CDR3: TGTGCCAGCGGAAACGACAGGGGCGAGCAGTACTTC. It translates to CASGNDRGEQYF.

This chain connects TRBV7-2 to TRBJ1-4; possibly TRBD1 for D (6 bases). Trimming cost V 2 bases and J 3 bases, with 10 bases left between them. Germline CDR1 and CDR2: SGHTA and FQGNSA. This CDR3 is built from 15 residues. CDR3 sequence: CASSLTTGSNEKLFF. CDR3 nucleotides: TGTGCCAGCAGCTTAACGACAGGATCTAATGAAAAACTGTTTTTT.

The chain is built from TRBV25-1 and TRBJ2-4; 8 positions agree with TRBD1. The germline CDR1 and CDR2 sequences are MGHDK and SYGVNS. V lost 4 bases and J lost 7; bases outside the gene matches: 6. There are 14 residues in the CDR3. DNA of the CDR3: TGTGCCAGCAGTGGCCCGGACAGGGTCAACATTCAGTACTTC. Encoded protein: CASSGPDRVNIQYF.